Listed below are T cell receptor beta chains from one sample, sequenced in a study of shared clonotypes between healthy human individuals. TCRdb keeps only in-frame clones here, not all; method: immunoSEQ multiplex PCR. The sample carries about 2.2 million clones, 85% to 95% recorded once. Sequenced: naive CD8+ T cells from PBMCs. These receptors were obtained from a man aged 18 to 29 in good health. Some clones in this sample may be carry-over from other donors' samples. CDR3s include the opening cysteine and the closing phenylalanine or tryptophan. D genes are given only for firm matches. Expanded clones are given a class, and other clones once, few, many or no size at all.

clone_size: .; v_call: TRBV7-9; j_call: TRBJ2-1; d_call: TRBD2; cdr3_aa: CASSSTLKTSGLHNEQFF; cdr3_nt: TGTGCCAGCAGCTCCACTCTGAAGACTAGCGGCTTACACAATGAGCAGTTCTTC
clone_size: .; v_call: TRBV5-8; j_call: TRBJ1-1; d_call: .; cdr3_aa: CASSLDTMNTEAFF; cdr3_nt: TGTGCCAGCAGCTTGGACACCATGAACACTGAAGCTTTCTTT
clone_size: .; v_call: TRBV5-6; j_call: TRBJ2-5; d_call: .; cdr3_aa: CASSLAALVVRETQYF; cdr3_nt: TGTGCCAGCAGCTTGGCCGCTCTAGTGGTCCGGGAGACCCAGTACTTC
clone_size: few; v_call: TRBV4-1; j_call: TRBJ2-1; d_call: .; cdr3_aa: CASSQRGGYNEQFF; cdr3_nt: TGCGCCAGCAGCCAGCGAGGGGGCTACAATGAGCAGTTCTTC
clone_size: once; v_call: TRBV7-9; j_call: TRBJ1-3; d_call: .; cdr3_aa: CASSSPQGQPGAGNTIYF; cdr3_nt: TGTGCCAGCAGCTCGCCCCAAGGGCAGCCAGGGGCTGGAAACACCATATATTTT
clone_size: .; v_call: TRBV27; j_call: TRBJ2-7; d_call: .; cdr3_aa: CASSLGDGTYEQYF; cdr3_nt: TGTGCCAGCAGTTTGGGGGACGGGACCTACGAGCAGTACTTC
clone_size: .; v_call: TRBV4-1; j_call: TRBJ2-7; d_call: TRBD2; cdr3_aa: CASSLAGTYEQYF; cdr3_nt: TGCGCCAGCAGCCTAGCGGGAACGTACGAGCAGTACTTC
clone_size: .; v_call: TRBV9; j_call: TRBJ2-1; d_call: TRBD2; cdr3_aa: CASSVGGLAEGPYNEQFF; cdr3_nt: TGTGCCAGCAGCGTAGGGGGACTAGCGGAAGGCCCTTACAATGAGCAGTTCTTC
clone_size: .; v_call: TRBV27; j_call: TRBJ1-2; d_call: TRBD1; cdr3_aa: CASSFVGTGTIGYTF; cdr3_nt: TGTGCCAGCAGTTTCGTGGGGACAGGGACTATCGGCTACACCTTC
clone_size: .; v_call: TRBV7-9; j_call: TRBJ2-3; d_call: .; cdr3_aa: CASSSYRDTQYF; cdr3_nt: TGTGCCAGCAGCTCCTACCGCGATACGCAGTATTTT
clone_size: .; v_call: TRBV27; j_call: TRBJ1-2; d_call: TRBD1; cdr3_aa: CASSWRQGVNYGYTF; cdr3_nt: TGTGCCAGCAGCTGGAGACAGGGGGTAAACTATGGCTACACCTTC